The present entry profiles one T cell receptor beta chain with its context. The target antigen is unknown. In the PCR, 60 Vbeta and 13 Jbeta primers were used. Only in-frame clones appear in the TCRdb table, and some are missing; sequencing was by immunoSEQ multiplex PCR. This table has some 180,000 clones, more than 60% appearing once. These donors counted as nominally healthy when sampled, but unrecorded immune exposures were likely. CDR1 SGHTA and CDR2 FQGTGA come from the germline V gene. The V end lost 4 bases, the J end lost 10 bases, and 20 bases lay between the germline ends. The CDR3 spans 16 residues. This entry comes from a study of cytomegalovirus exposure and HLA in healthy donors. Study results and limitations: A later analysis linked a missense DCLRE1C variant to TCR beta V- and J-gene trimming.

The chain is built from TRBV7-3 and TRBJ1-6; a possible D gene is TRBD1 (6 bases). Material for sequencing was PBMCs. The sequence was obtained from a young man in good health and CMV-seronegative. CDR3 amino acids: CASSSGGRSDRSPLHF. CDR3 nucleotide sequence: TGTGCCAGCAGCTCGGGGGGGCGGTCGGACCGCTCACCCCTCCACTTT.